A single sample is the source of the 31 T cell receptor beta chains below, sequenced in a study of T cell repertoires in cytomegalovirus infection. Via MiXCR, TCRdb re-called the reads, giving one row per CDR3 protein. The repertoire includes hundreds of thousands of distinct CDR3 sequences, roughly 26% of them detected once, and less than 10% sits in the top ten. Sequenced input: CD8+ T cells from PBMCs. The receptors stem from a human donor in good health (CMV status not recorded). Some clones in this sample may be carry-over from other donors' samples.

This clonotype has just one count. The chain has TRBV7-6 and TRBJ1-1, with D maybe TRBD1 (6 bases). CDR1 and CDR2 (germline): SGHVS, FNYEAQ. Trimming took 5 bases from V and 5 from J, leaving 9 bases between them. This CDR3 has 12 amino acids. The CDR3 protein is CASSQRGTEAFF. CDR3 bases: TGTGCCAGCAGCCAAAGGGGGACTGAAGCTTTCTTT.

The chain employs TRBV7-9 and TRBJ2-7, with 10 bases matching TRBD1. J gave up 5 bases and V 9 bases, and 7 bases lay outside the gene matches. This CDR3 has 13 residues. Germline V lookup: CDR1 SEHNR, CDR2 FQNEAQ (reference sequence). The CDR3 protein is CARSPGTGDEQYF. In DNA form, the CDR3 reads TGTGCCAGAAGCCCTGGGACAGGGGACGAGCAGTACTTC.

This clonotype has a handful of counts. The genes are TRBV12-3 or TRBV12-4 and TRBJ1-1; the D gene is possibly TRBD1 (6 bases). CDR3 length equals 16 residues. Trimming pared 4 bases from V and 3 bases from J, leaving 18 bases between. The DNA of the CDR3 is TGTGCCAGCAGTTCCTCCGGGACAAAAGTCCACACTGAAGCTTTCTTT. It specifies CASSSSGTKVHTEAFF.

This clonotype was seen at least ten times. The chain employs TRBV12-3 or TRBV12-4 and TRBJ1-1; D not certain. The V end lost 7 bases, the J end lost 4 bases, and 16 bases lay between the germline ends. The CDR3 covers 14 residues. CDR3 coding DNA: TGTGCCAGCAACCTCAGATGGTTGGGCACTGAAGCTTTCTTT. It encodes CASNLRWLGTEAFF.

This clonotype was found many times. This chain connects TRBV7-3 to TRBJ2-1; 7 bases map to TRBD1. The CDR3 has 15 residues. Germline V CDR1 and CDR2: SGHTA, FQGTGA. Trimming cost V 3 bases and J 1 base; bases outside gene matches: 3. CDR3 DNA sequence: TGTGCCAGCAGCTTGAACAGGGGATCCTACAATGAGCAGTTCTTC. Translated: CASSLNRGSYNEQFF.

The gene calls are TRBV29-1 and TRBJ1-1; the D gene is possibly TRBD1 (6 bases). The germline V and J ends were trimmed by 7 bases and 2 bases, with 20 bases remaining between them. The germline CDR1 and CDR2 sequences are SQVTM and ANQGSEA. The CDR3 sequence is 15 residues long. The DNA for the CDR3 is TGCAGCGCGGTGGCAGGGGATCCCCTTAACACTGAAGCTTTCTTT. Its translation is CSAVAGDPLNTEAFF.

The chain is built from TRBV7-9 and TRBJ1-2, with 8 positions matching TRBD1. The J segment lost 0 bases and the V segment lost 4 bases, leaving 4 bases of the junction unmatched. The length of the CDR3 is 15 residues. Germline V gene data show CDR1 as SEHNR and CDR2 as FQNEAQ (reference sequence). This CDR3 reads CASSSGQGANYGYTF. The CDR3 bases are TGTGCCAGCAGCTCCGGACAGGGAGCTAACTATGGCTACACCTTC.

This chain links TRBV27 with TRBJ1-4; D may be TRBD1 (6 bases). Germline V gene lookup returns CDR1 MNHEY and CDR2 SMNVEV (reference sequence). V lost 5 bases to trimming and J lost 8 bases, with 9 bases between them. The length of the CDR3 is 12 residues. The CDR3 is CASSMDSEKLFF. In DNA, the CDR3 is TGTGCCAGCAGTATGGACAGCGAAAAACTGTTTTTT.

This clonotype was counted many times. The CDR3 DNA follows: TGTGCCAGCAGCCCTAGGAAAAGCTCCAGCAATGAGCAGTTCTTC. It specifies CASSPRKSSSNEQFF. The chain employs TRBV7-9 and TRBJ2-1; D is undetermined. The CDR3 is 15 amino acids. V lost 5 bases and J lost 6, with 17 bases in between. The V gene's germline CDR1 is SEHNR and CDR2 FQNEAQ (reference sequence).

This clonotype was seen many times. Here the CDR3 reads CASSRDSYEQYV. The DNA of the CDR3 is TGTGCCAGCAGCCGGGACAGCTACGAGCAGTACGTC. This chain links TRBV28 with TRBJ2-7; 7 nucleotides line up with TRBD1. The CDR3 consists of 12 residues. With 6 bases clipped from V and 3 bases from J, the junction kept 2 bases outside the gene matches. Looked up from germline, CDR1 is MDHEN and CDR2 is SYDVKM.

This clonotype came up many times. V gene TRBV6-5 combines with J gene TRBJ1-6; D gene unclear. Germline V CDR1 and CDR2: MNHEY, SVGAGI. The CDR3 loop spans 13 amino acids. Trimming took off 2 bases at V and 9 bases at J, with 8 bases between the two ends. The CDR3 spells CASSYTVGSPLHF. The CDR3 region has the DNA TGTGCCAGCAGTTACACAGTCGGTTCACCCCTCCACTTT.

This clonotype was seen repeatedly, ten times or more. The V call is TRBV7-6, the J call TRBJ2-1, with 8 bases lining up with TRBD1. There are 16 residues in the CDR3. V gave up 5 bases and J gave up 0 bases; unmatched junction bases: 6. Germline-derived CDR1 and CDR2 are SGHVS and FNYEAQ. The CDR3 DNA is TGTGCCAGCAGCCTCCGGACAGGGAGCTCCTACAATGAGCAGTTCTTC. As protein: CASSLRTGSSYNEQFF.

This clonotype was seen at least ten times. The chain is built from TRBV7-8 and TRBJ1-6; D not certain. The CDR3 contains 15 residues. V shed 8 bases and J shed 1 base, with 12 bases lying between them. From germline, CDR1 is SGHVS and CDR2 FQNEAQ. CDR3 DNA sequence: TGTGCCAGCTCCTCGGTGGATTCCTATAATTCACCCCTCCACTTT. Residues: CASSSVDSYNSPLHF.

Worth noting for this clonotype: Likely a read error: the CDR3 ends without its conserved phenylalanine or tryptophan. The chain couples TRBV7-9 to TRBJ2-1; D perhaps matches TRBD2 (6 bases). The germline V gene has CDR1 SEHNR and CDR2 FQNEAQ (reference sequence). The ends were cut back, 5 bases at V and 5 bases at J, with 19 bases in the middle. This CDR3 contains 16 residues. The CDR3 loop reads CASSPRTIPTNNEQFS. The CDR3 nucleotides are TGTGCCAGCAGCCCCAGGACTATCCCTACGAACAATGAGCAGTTCTCC.

The chain couples TRBV20-1 to TRBJ2-5, with 7 nucleotides matching TRBD2. Germline values: CDR1 DFQATT, CDR2 SNEGSKA (reference sequence). The CDR3 is 14 amino acids. V trimming: 1 base; J trimming: 4 bases; junction bases outside the gene matches: 6. The CDR3 is CSARVRGVLETQYF. DNA for the CDR3: TGCAGTGCTAGAGTACGGGGGGTCCTAGAGACCCAGTACTTC.

The table lists this clonotype with a count of one. This chain links TRBV7-9 with TRBJ1-1; TRBD1 is a possible D gene (5 bases). CDR3 length: 16 amino acids. CDR1 is SEHNR, CDR2 FQNEAQ, per germline (reference sequence). V was clipped by 8 bases and J by 11 bases, with 30 bases between them. The CDR3 here is CASARVDPRTGTRAFF. The CDR3 DNA reads TGTGCCAGCGCCAGAGTAGACCCTCGGACGGGGACGAGGGCTTTCTTT.

The rearrangement joins TRBV7-9 to TRBJ2-3, with D uncertain. Germline V gene lookup returns CDR1 SEHNR and CDR2 FQNEAQ (reference sequence). V dropped 5 bases and J dropped 5 bases, with 8 bases sitting between them. The CDR3 covers 12 residues. The CDR3 nucleotides are TGTGCCAGCAGCGAAGAGAGAGATACGCAGTATTTT. Translated, it gives CASSEERDTQYF. Full variable domain (remainder filled in from reference TRBV7-9 and TRBJ2-3): DTGVSQNPRHKITKRGQNVTFRCDPISEHNRLYWYRQTLGQGPEFLTYFQNEAQLEKSRLLSDRFSAERPKGSFSTLEIQRTEQGDSAMYLCASSEERDTQYFGPGTRLTVL.

This clonotype was seen only a few times. The rearrangement links TRBV28 to TRBJ2-3, with TRBD2 matching 8 bases. Germline CDR1 is MDHEN and CDR2 is SYDVKM. CDR3 length: 16 amino acids. The V gene end was trimmed by 3 bases and the J gene end by 2 bases; junction bases not matched to a gene: 7. CDR3: CASSFKAGAHTDTQYF. The CDR3 coding sequence is TGTGCCAGCAGTTTTAAAGCGGGGGCCCACACAGATACGCAGTATTTT.

Ten or more counts support this clonotype. The V gene is TRBV6-1, the J gene TRBJ1-2; D is unclear. The V gene lost 6 bases and the J gene lost 3 bases, with 11 bases spanning the gap. Germline loops: CDR1 MNHNS, CDR2 SASEGT. The CDR3 spans 13 residues. Here the CDR3 DNA reads TGTGCCAGCAGAGCCTTGGACGACTATGGCTACACCTTC. Translating gives CASRALDDYGYTF.

This clonotype was seen a handful of times. Relative to the germline gene, one junction end is altered; a read error may explain this. V and J are TRBV7-6 and TRBJ2-1; 11 bases match TRBD1. The CDR3 sequence is 15 residues long. Looked up from germline, CDR1 is SGHVS and CDR2 is FNYEAQ. The CDR3, as DNA: TGTGCTAGCAGCCTGGACAGGGGGCGCGTCAATGAGCAGTTCTTC. Translating gives CASSLDRGRVNEQFF.

J is TRBJ1-5 and V is TRBV2, with D possibly TRBD1 on 6 matching bases. There are 17 residues in the CDR3. Looked up from germline, CDR1 is SNHLY and CDR2 is FYNNEI. V was clipped by 1 base and J by 1 base, with 14 bases between them. The CDR3 nucleotides are TGTGCCAGCAGTGAAGTTCGAGGGGGAAGGAGCAATCAGCCCCAGCATTTT. It codes for CASSEVRGGRSNQPQHF.

This clonotype was recorded once. The genes are TRBV10-3 and TRBJ2-1, with D possibly being TRBD2 (6 bases). The CDR3 has 11 amino acids. The V end lost 8 bases, the J end lost 5 bases, and 7 bases lay between the germline ends. CDR1 and CDR2 (germline): ENHRY, SYGVKD. CDR3 in DNA: TGTGCCATCTGGGGGGACAATGAGCAGTTCTTC. Its translation is CAIWGDNEQFF.

This clonotype was counted many times. The chain employs TRBV25-1 and TRBJ1-2; TRBD1 might be the D (6 bases). CDR1 and CDR2 (germline): MGHDK, SYGVNS. This CDR3 contains 14 residues. Between the trimmed V and J ends, which lost 3 bases and 4 bases, there was a span of 12 bases. CDR3 region: CASSEADRIYGYTF. DNA for the CDR3: TGTGCCAGCAGTGAGGCCGACAGGATCTATGGCTACACCTTC.

The chain employs TRBV2 and TRBJ2-1, with a weak D call TRBD2 (6 bases). Germline-derived CDR1 and CDR2 are SNHLY and FYNNEI. V lost 7 bases, J lost 2 bases, and 21 bases lay in between. The CDR3 covers 17 residues. CDR3 sequence reads: CASILTPLAPAYNEQFF. The CDR3 DNA follows: TGTGCCAGCATCCTGACACCTCTAGCGCCCGCCTACAATGAGCAGTTCTTC.

The CDR3: CSVDQTGAPGETQYF. The CDR3 nucleotides are TGCAGCGTTGACCAGACAGGGGCGCCAGGAGAGACCCAGTACTTC. J is TRBJ2-5 and V is TRBV29-1; 8 bases are shared with TRBD1. V lost 3 bases, J lost 4 bases, and 10 bases stayed unmatched. CDR1 SQVTM and CDR2 ANQGSEA come from the germline V gene. This CDR3 has 15 residues. Looking up the rest from reference TRBV29-1 and TRBJ2-5 gives the full variable domain: SAVISQKPSRDICQRGTSLTIQCQVDSQVTMMFWYRQQPGQSLTLIATANQGSEATYESGFVIDKFPISRPNLTFSTLTVSNMSPEDSSIYLCSVDQTGAPGETQYFGPGTRLLVL.

This clonotype was observed at least ten times. The chain recombines TRBV7-2 with TRBJ1-5, with D possibly TRBD1 on 6 matching bases. Germline V gene data show CDR1 as SGHTA and CDR2 as FQGNSA. Trimming took 5 bases from V and 6 from J, leaving 11 bases between them. The length of the CDR3 is 13 residues. This CDR3 is CASSTTGSQPQHF. The CDR3 DNA reads TGTGCCAGCAGCACAACAGGGAGTCAGCCCCAGCATTTT.

This clonotype was seen many times. This sequence joins TRBV10-3 and TRBJ2-5; D uncertain. V lost 3 bases and J lost 4, with 12 bases in between. Germline V gives CDR1 ENHRY, CDR2 SYGVKD. This CDR3 has 14 residues. The chain's CDR3 is CAISDLEERETQYF. The CDR3 coding sequence is TGTGCCATCAGTGACCTCGAGGAGCGAGAGACCCAGTACTTC.

The sample holds a few counts of this clonotype. The J gene is TRBJ2-7, the V gene TRBV6-5; D could derive from TRBD1 or TRBD2 (5 bases each). From germline, CDR1 is MNHEY and CDR2 SVGAGI. The CDR3 covers 15 residues. Trimming removed 8 bases from V and 1 base from J, with 18 bases in between. CDR3: CASRSPGTESYEQYV. The CDR3 DNA reads TGTGCCAGCCGTTCGCCCGGGACGGAATCCTACGAGCAGTACGTC.

This clonotype was observed many times. The CDR3 spells CASSRQTGNYGYTF. CDR3 DNA sequence: TGTGCCAGCAGTAGACAGACAGGAAACTATGGCTACACCTTC. The V call is TRBV7-2, the J call TRBJ1-2, with a possible D match to TRBD1 (6 bases). This CDR3 comprises 14 residues. Trimming left V 6 bases short and J 2 bases short, with 13 bases between. The germline V gene has CDR1 SGHTA and CDR2 FQGNSA.

The chain links TRBV28 to TRBJ1-6; D is undetermined. The CDR3 contains 18 residues. The germline V and J ends were trimmed by 6 bases and 7 bases, with 25 bases remaining between them. Looked up from germline, CDR1 is MDHEN and CDR2 is SYDVKM. In nucleotides, the CDR3 is TGTGCCAGCAGCTCCCTAGGACCTCTTCGGACTCTAAATTCACCCCTCCACTTT. Its translation is CASSSLGPLRTLNSPLHF.

This chain connects TRBV10-3 to TRBJ2-3; D is unclear. Deletions cut 6 bases from V and 4 bases from J, with 8 bases between. This CDR3 has 12 amino acids. The V gene's germline CDR1 is ENHRY and CDR2 SYGVKD. CDR3 nucleotide sequence: TGTGCCATCAGGCAGGAGCCAGATACGCAGTATTTT. Its translation is CAIRQEPDTQYF.